This entry describes one TCR beta chain. The data were obtained in a study of blood T cells in healthy people across ages. PCR was performed a second time for about 6 to 11 cycles using a sample-barcoded 5' primer and a J-beta primer mix. TCRdb re-called the 5' RACE reads through MiXCR, storing one row per CDR3 protein. The table lists fewer than 2,000,000 distinct CDR3 sequences, roughly 30% of them singletons. The CDR3 consists of 15 residues. Germline CDR1 MRHNA, CDR2 SNTAGT. V lost 7 bases, J lost 9 bases, and 15 bases stayed unmatched. V usage is TRBV6-4 and J usage is TRBJ2-3, with TRBD1 identical over 8 bases. The sample taken for sequencing was blood. The TCR originated in a woman in her twenties or thirties in good health. The CDR3 DNA is TGTGCCAGCAAACCAAAGGACAGGGTCCTAGACACGCAGTATTTT. This encodes CASKPKDRVLDTQYF.